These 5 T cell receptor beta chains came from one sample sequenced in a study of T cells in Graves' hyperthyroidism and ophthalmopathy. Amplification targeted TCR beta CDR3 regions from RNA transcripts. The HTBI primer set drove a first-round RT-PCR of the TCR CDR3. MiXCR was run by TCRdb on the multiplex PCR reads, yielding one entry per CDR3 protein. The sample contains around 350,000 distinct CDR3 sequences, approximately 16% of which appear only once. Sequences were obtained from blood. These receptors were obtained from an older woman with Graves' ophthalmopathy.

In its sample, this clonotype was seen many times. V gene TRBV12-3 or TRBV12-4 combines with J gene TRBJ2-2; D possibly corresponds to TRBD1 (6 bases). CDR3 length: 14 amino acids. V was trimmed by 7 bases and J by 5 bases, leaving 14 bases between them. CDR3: CASNPTGSTGELFF. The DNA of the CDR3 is TGTGCCAGCAACCCTACAGGGTCGACCGGGGAGCTGTTTTTT.

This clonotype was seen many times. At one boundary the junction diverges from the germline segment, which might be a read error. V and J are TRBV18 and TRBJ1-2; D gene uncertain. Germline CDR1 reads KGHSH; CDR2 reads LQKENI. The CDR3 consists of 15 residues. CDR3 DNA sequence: TGTGCCAGCTCCCCACCGGTGCCCCTAGACTATGGCTACACCTTC. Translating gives CASSPPVPLDYGYTF.

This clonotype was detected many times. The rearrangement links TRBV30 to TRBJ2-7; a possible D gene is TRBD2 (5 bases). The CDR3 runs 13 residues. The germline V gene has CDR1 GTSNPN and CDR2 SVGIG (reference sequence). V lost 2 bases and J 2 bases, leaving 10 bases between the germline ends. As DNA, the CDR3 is TGTGCCTGGAGTATAGGGAGCACCTACGAGCAGTACTTC. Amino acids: CAWSIGSTYEQYF.

The CDR3 loop is CSARGPDISPYEQYF. CDR3 in DNA: TGCAGTGCTAGAGGCCCGGATATAAGTCCCTACGAGCAGTACTTC. The V gene is TRBV20-1, the J gene TRBJ2-7; D is undetermined. The V gene's germline CDR1 is DFQATT and CDR2 SNEGSKA (reference sequence). This CDR3 contains 15 residues. Trimming left V 1 base short and J 2 bases short, with 15 bases between.

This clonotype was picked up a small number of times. The CDR3 sequence: CASTYSGSQQGIQYF. CDR3 DNA sequence: TGTGCCAGCACCTACTCCGGCTCGCAGCAAGGCATTCAGTACTTC. V and J are TRBV6-2 or TRBV6-3 and TRBJ2-4; D gene uncertain. The CDR3 loop spans 15 amino acids. V dropped 7 bases and J dropped 9 bases, with 22 bases sitting between them. Germline V CDR1 and CDR2: MNHEY, SVGEGT.